This paragraph reports one T cell receptor beta chain. Its antigen is currently unknown. The germline gives CDR1 MNHEY, CDR2 SVGAGI. This CDR3 is 13 amino acids long. The V and J ends lost 6 bases and 6 bases respectively, with 12 bases between them. This sample is drawn from a study of cytomegalovirus exposure and HLA in healthy donors. Findings and caveats of the study: Later analysis indicated greater clonal expansion among HLA-associated TCR beta chains than among equally common other chains.

The primer mix had 60 Vbeta and 13 Jbeta primers. Libraries were prepared by immunoSEQ multiplex PCR; TCRdb keeps only in-frame clonotypes and omits some of them. The sample has around 80,000 clones, 75% to 80% seen once. The chain combines TRBV6-5 with TRBJ1-5, with D unresolved. Material for sequencing was PBMCs. The receptor was derived from a man aged 40-49 years in good health and CMV-seronegative. CDR3 DNA sequence: TGTGCCAGCAGCCCGAACCCGGTTCAGCCCCAGCATTTT. The encoded protein is CASSPNPVQPQHF.